This T cell receptor beta chain was recovered during a study of cytotoxic CD8 clonotypes in ibrutinib-treated CLL. Germline assignment: CDR1 SEHNR and CDR2 FQNEAQ (reference sequence). CDR3 size: 18 residues. Losses at the gene ends were 5 bases for V and 5 bases for J; bases not matched to a gene: 17. Here immunoSEQ multiplex PCR was the method, and the copy in TCRdb shows in-frame clones only, minus some. The table shows 250,000 or so clones, with 70% occurring only once. This clone came up once. The chain is built from TRBV7-9 and TRBJ2-3, with TRBD2 matching 9 bases. The TCR sequence derives from a human donor with chronic lymphocytic leukemia. The sample here was PBMCs, taken after 24 months of ibrutinib treatment. CDR3 DNA: TGTGCCAGCAGCCCCCCGGTAGGGCGGGAGGGCCAGCTAGATACGCAGTATTTT. Amino acids: CASSPPVGREGQLDTQYF.